Each of the 15 T cell receptor beta chains below was sequenced from the same sample in a study of T cell responses to AZD1222 COVID-19 vaccine. The data were produced by immunoSEQ multiplex PCR, yet TCRdb's version contains in-frame clones alone and is incomplete. The sample lists about 110,000 clones, about 89% occurring once. Sequenced material: peripheral blood, taken 28 days after the second AZD1222 dose. The receptors here all came from an adult who received the AZD1222 COVID-19 vaccine.

The chain recombines TRBV10-2 with TRBJ2-1; 13 nucleotides align to TRBD2. CDR1 and CDR2 (germline): WSHSY, SAAADI. Trimming took 5 bases from V and 2 from J; bases not matched to a gene: 9. The CDR3 sequence is 18 residues long. The CDR3 nucleotides read TGCGCCAGCAGTATGACTAGCGGGAGGCTAAAGGCCTACAATGAGCAGTTCTTC. Protein product: CASSMTSGRLKAYNEQFF.

The chain uses TRBV6-2 or TRBV6-3 and TRBJ2-2; 10 nucleotides match TRBD2. V shed 5 bases, J shed 6 bases, and the junction held 12 bases outside the gene matches. The CDR3 is made up of 17 amino acids. Germline V gene data show CDR1 as MNHEY and CDR2 as SVGEGT. DNA of the CDR3: TGTGCCAGCAGTCCCGGACTCCTAGCGGGAGTCGCCGGGGAGCTGTTTTTT. Protein: CASSPGLLAGVAGELFF.

This chain connects TRBV27 to TRBJ1-1, with D possibly TRBD1 on 6 matching bases. Germline V lookup: CDR1 MNHEY, CDR2 SMNVEV (reference sequence). V gave up 6 bases and J gave up 5 bases, with 25 bases separating them. The CDR3 runs 17 residues. The CDR3 region is CASSIISGGRKRTEAFF. The CDR3 DNA sequence: TGTGCCAGCAGCATCATAAGTGGGGGCAGGAAAAGAACTGAAGCTTTCTTT.

The chain uses TRBV10-1 and TRBJ2-2; a weak D match, TRBD1 (6 bases). CDR3 length equals 14 residues. Trimming removed 8 bases from V and 0 bases from J, with 10 bases in between. Germline V lookup: CDR1 WNHNN, CDR2 SYGVQD (reference sequence). The CDR3 reads CASQGSSNTGELFF. The CDR3, as DNA: TGCGCCAGCCAGGGGTCATCGAACACCGGGGAGCTGTTTTTT.

This sequence joins TRBV6-2 or TRBV6-3 and TRBJ2-1; D gene unclear. V gave up 1 base and J gave up 5 bases, with 9 bases separating them. Germline CDR1 and CDR2: MNHEY and SVGEGT. The CDR3 consists of 14 residues. This CDR3 is CASSYFGSNNEQFF. CDR3 bases: TGTGCCAGCAGTTACTTCGGGTCAAACAATGAGCAGTTCTTC.

The chain links TRBV28 to TRBJ2-7, with a tentative D call TRBD1 (6 bases). The CDR3 is made up of 14 amino acids. Germline CDR1 MDHEN, CDR2 SYDVKM. With 3 bases removed from V and 3 bases from J, the gap between germline ends came to 12 bases. CDR3 region: CASSFGQKVYEQYF. CDR3 DNA sequence: TGTGCCAGCAGTTTTGGACAGAAAGTCTACGAGCAGTACTTC.

V is TRBV25-1 and J is TRBJ1-1; no clear D gene. Trimming stripped 5 bases from V and 1 base from J, with 17 bases between. In germline, CDR1 is MGHDK, CDR2 SYGVNS. The CDR3 spans 16 residues. The CDR3 nucleotides read TGTGCCAGCAGTCGAACTGGGCGGGGTGCGAACACTGAAGCTTTCTTT. It specifies CASSRTGRGANTEAFF.

This sequence joins TRBV5-1 and TRBJ1-2, with D tentatively TRBD1 (5 bases). V dropped 4 bases and J dropped 2 bases, with 9 bases sitting between them. Germline assignment: CDR1 SGHRS and CDR2 YFSETQ. The length of the CDR3 is 13 residues. The DNA for the CDR3 is TGCGCCAGCAGCGCCCGGGACAACTATGGCTACACCTTC. Translation gives CASSARDNYGYTF.

The genes are TRBV30 and TRBJ1-5, with TRBD1 matching 7 bases. CDR1 GTSNPN and CDR2 SVGIG come from the germline V gene (reference sequence). The CDR3 sequence is 15 residues long. Trimming at V came to 2 bases and at J to 6 bases, leaving 10 bases not matched to a gene. The CDR3 loop is CAWSRGTAEGQPQHF. The DNA of the CDR3 is TGTGCCTGGAGTCGGGGGACAGCGGAGGGTCAGCCCCAGCATTTT. Full variable domain (remainder filled in from reference TRBV30 and TRBJ1-5): SQTIHQWPATLVQPVGSPLSLECTVEGTSNPNLYWYRQAAGRGLQLLFYSVGIGQISSEVPQNLSASRPQDRQFILSSKKLLLSDSGFYLCAWSRGTAEGQPQHFGDGTRLSIL.

The rearrangement links TRBV15 to TRBJ1-5, with D unclear. V lost 0 bases and J 6 bases, leaving 6 bases between the germline ends. The CDR3 sequence is 13 residues long. Germline lookup yields CDR1 LNHNV and CDR2 YYDKDF (reference sequence). CDR3 protein: CATSRDLGQPQHF. CDR3 coding DNA: TGTGCCACCAGCAGAGATCTTGGTCAGCCCCAGCATTTT. Together with reference TRBV15 and TRBJ1-5, the CDR3 gives the full variable domain: DAMVIQNPRYQVTQFGKPVTLSCSQTLNHNVMYWYQQKSSQAPKLLFHYYDKDFNNEADTPDNFQSRRPNTSFCFLDIRSPGLGDTAMYLCATSRDLGQPQHFGDGTRLSIL.

The chain links TRBV11-2 to TRBJ2-1; D unclear. Germline V gives CDR1 SGHAT, CDR2 FQNNGV. Trimming stripped 2 bases from V and 1 base from J, with 3 bases between. There are 13 residues in the CDR3. The CDR3 reads CASSLISYNEQFF. DNA of the CDR3: TGTGCCAGCAGCTTAATATCCTACAATGAGCAGTTCTTC.

The gene calls are TRBV5-1 and TRBJ1-1; D unresolved. Germline CDR1 and CDR2: SGHRS and YFSETQ. The CDR3 loop spans 14 amino acids. V lost 0 bases to trimming and J lost 4 bases, with 10 bases between them. The CDR3 bases are TGCGCCAGCAGCTTGGATCGGGGATTCACTGAAGCTTTCTTT. It codes for CASSLDRGFTEAFF.

The J gene is TRBJ1-4, the V gene TRBV13; a possible D gene is TRBD1 (5 bases). The CDR3 covers 14 residues. The V and J ends lost 5 bases and 5 bases respectively, with 12 bases between them. From germline, CDR1 is PRHDT and CDR2 FYEKMQ (reference sequence). CDR3 DNA sequence: TGTGCCAGCAGCAAGACAGATACCAATGAAAAACTGTTTTTT. This sequence encodes CASSKTDTNEKLFF.

The V call is TRBV5-1, the J call TRBJ2-3; D uncertain. Per germline, CDR1 SGHRS and CDR2 YFSETQ. The ends were cut back, 5 bases at V and 0 bases at J, with 10 bases in the middle. This CDR3 comprises 14 residues. The CDR3: CASSSSRSTDTQYF. CDR3 in DNA: TGCGCCAGCAGTTCCTCCAGGAGCACAGATACGCAGTATTTT.

V and J are TRBV28 and TRBJ1-3, with D perhaps TRBD1 (6 bases). The CDR3 has 15 residues. The germline V and J ends were trimmed by 5 bases and 0 bases, with 11 bases remaining between them. Germline V gene sequence: CDR1 MDHEN, CDR2 SYDVKM. The CDR3 here is CASSQTGVSGNTIYF. The CDR3 DNA sequence: TGTGCCAGCAGTCAGACAGGCGTCTCTGGAAACACCATATATTTT.